This entry lists 2 T cell receptor beta chains sequenced from one sample in a study of identical twins. From the 5' RACE reads, TCRdb called clonotypes with MiXCR, one entry per CDR3 protein. The data contain 150,000 or so distinct CDR3 sequences, roughly 3.5% of them singletons. Material for sequencing was memory T cells sorted from blood. These receptors were taken from a young man in good health.

This clonotype was detected many times. CDR3 loop: CASSGGAAAGGEQYF. CDR3 sequence (DNA): TGCGCCAGCAGCGGGGGGGCAGCGGCCGGAGGAGAGCAGTACTTC. V gene TRBV5-1 combines with J gene TRBJ2-7; tentative D call: TRBD2 (7 bases). This CDR3 is 15 amino acids long. Germline loops: CDR1 SGHRS, CDR2 YFSETQ. V gave up 4 bases and J gave up 7 bases, with 21 bases separating them.

This clonotype showed up just a few times. The chain recombines TRBV2 with TRBJ2-1, with 12 bases fitting TRBD1. This CDR3 has 18 residues. The ends lost 5 bases at V and 2 bases at J; junction bases unmatched: 10. CDR1 is SNHLY and CDR2 is FYNNEI in the germline V gene. The CDR3 here is CASSSPGQGAGTYNEQFF. Here the CDR3 DNA reads TGTGCCAGCAGTTCCCCGGGACAGGGGGCAGGAACCTACAATGAGCAGTTCTTC.